This is a list of T cell receptor beta chains from one sample in a study of identical twins. TCRdb re-called the 5' RACE reads with MiXCR, one entry per CDR3 protein. The profile shows some 900,000 distinct CDR3 sequences, 12% of them singletons. A further study also used this sample, focusing on yellow fever vaccine responses in identical twins.

The sample consisted of PBMCs. These receptor sequences come from a woman aged 18-30 years in good health. Both conserved end residues are part of each CDR3. A D gene is named only where the DNA matches it firmly. Clone size appears in some rows only: once, few, many, or a class for an expanded clone.

TRBV5-1	TRBJ2-2	NA	TRBD1	CASTGGQGIFPGELFF	TGCGCCAGCACCGGAGGACAGGGGATTTTTCCCGGGGAGCTGTTTTTT
TRBV4-1	TRBJ1-1	many	TRBD1	CASSHRTGPEAEAFF	TGCGCCAGCAGCCATCGGACAGGCCCCGAGGCTGAAGCTTTCTTT
TRBV28	TRBJ2-3	many	NA	CASSSDRKNTDTQYF	TGTGCCAGCAGTTCCGACAGGAAGAACACAGATACGCAGTATTTT
TRBV5-5	TRBJ1-5	many	NA	CASSPGLDKQPQHF	TGTGCCAGCAGCCCTGGCCTTGATAAGCAGCCCCAGCATTTT
TRBV6-1	TRBJ2-3	NA	TRBD1	CASSRQGASYADTQYF	TGTGCCAGCAGTAGACAGGGGGCGAGTTACGCAGATACGCAGTATTTT
TRBV6-5	TRBJ2-3	NA	NA	CASSYLEATDTQYF	TGTGCCAGCAGTTACTTGGAAGCCACAGATACGCAGTATTTT
TRBV5-1	TRBJ2-1	NA	TRBD1	CASSGGQASSYNEQFF	TGCGCCAGCAGCGGGGGACAGGCGAGCTCCTACAATGAGCAGTTCTTC
TRBV3-1	TRBJ2-3	many	NA	CASSQVGGSTDTQYF	TGTGCCAGCAGCCAAGTCGGAGGGAGCACAGATACGCAGTATTTT
TRBV5-1	TRBJ2-2	NA	NA	CASSEGYAGELFF	TGCGCCAGCAGCGAGGGTTACGCCGGGGAGCTGTTTTTT
TRBV29-1	TRBJ2-5	NA	NA	CSVDVAVQETQYF	TGCAGCGTTGACGTGGCGGTGCAAGAGACCCAGTACTTC
TRBV10-3	TRBJ2-2	few	NA	CAIDSGFTGELFF	TGTGCCATTGATAGCGGATTCACCGGGGAGCTGTTTTTT
TRBV4-1	TRBJ2-3	few	NA	CASSQIGFSTDTQYF	TGCGCCAGCAGCCAAATAGGCTTCAGCACAGATACGCAGTATTTT
TRBV5-1	TRBJ2-3	few	TRBD1	CASSLARTGDLDTQYF	TGCGCCAGCAGCTTGGCTAGGACAGGGGACTTGGATACGCAGTATTTT
TRBV5-1	TRBJ2-5	NA	NA	CASNGGTQYF	TGCGCCAGCAATGGGGGGACCCAGTACTTC
TRBV6-6	TRBJ2-3	many	NA	CASREYTDTQYF	TGTGCCAGCAGGGAGTACACAGATACGCAGTATTTT
TRBV6-2/TRBV6-3	TRBJ2-3	NA	TRBD2	CASSKGRLAGLAQYF	TGTGCCAGTAGTAAGGGAAGACTAGCGGGGCTCGCGCAGTATTTT
TRBV9	TRBJ2-7	few	NA	CASSVAVGSSYEQYF	TGTGCCAGCAGCGTAGCGGTGGGCAGCTCCTACGAGCAGTACTTC
TRBV20-1	TRBJ2-7	NA	NA	CSAREITYEQYF	TGCAGTGCTAGAGAAATCACCTACGAGCAGTACTTC
TRBV29-1	TRBJ2-5	NA	TRBD2	CSANPGGLQETQYF	TGCAGCGCCAACCCGGGGGGACTACAAGAGACCCAGTACTTC
TRBV20-1	TRBJ2-3	NA	NA	CSARDTQDITDTQYF	TGCAGTGCTAGAGATACACAGGATATCACAGATACGCAGTATTTT
TRBV19	TRBJ2-3	few	NA	CASRKVGGTDTQYF	TGTGCCAGTAGGAAGGTAGGGGGCACAGATACGCAGTATTTT
TRBV5-6	TRBJ2-3	few	TRBD2	CASNSGGFTDTQYF	TGTGCCAGCAACAGCGGGGGATTCACAGATACGCAGTATTTT
TRBV5-6	TRBJ2-5	NA	NA	CASSSNTETQYF	TGTGCCAGCAGCTCGAATACGGAGACCCAGTACTTC
TRBV12-3/TRBV12-4	TRBJ1-1	NA	TRBD1	CASSFIPGQRNTEAFF	TGTGCCAGCAGTTTTATTCCGGGACAGAGGAACACTGAAGCTTTCTTT
TRBV20-1	TRBJ2-1	NA	NA	CSATPLSGNEQFF	TGCAGTGCGACCCCTTTGTCGGGTAATGAGCAGTTCTTC
TRBV20-1	TRBJ2-3	few	NA	CSAAGAKDTQYF	TGCAGTGCTGCTGGGGCCAAGGATACGCAGTATTTT
TRBV18	TRBJ1-1	few	NA	CASSPKITDLNTEAFF	TGTGCCAGCTCACCAAAAATCACAGACCTGAACACTGAAGCTTTCTTT
TRBV24-1	TRBJ2-3	few	NA	CATSDSSHAITDTQYF	TGTGCCACCAGTGATTCGTCACATGCCATCACAGATACGCAGTATTTT
TRBV11-2	TRBJ2-5	few	TRBD1	CASSPVRGSAETQYF	TGTGCCAGCAGCCCCGTCAGGGGGTCGGCAGAGACCCAGTACTTC
TRBV27	TRBJ2-1	many	TRBD2	CASSLLTSGTPYNEQFF	TGTGCCAGCAGTTTATTGACTAGCGGGACCCCCTACAATGAGCAGTTCTTC
TRBV15	TRBJ2-2	NA	TRBD2	CATRLAGDTGELFF	TGTGCCACCCGACTAGCGGGTGACACCGGGGAGCTGTTTTTT
TRBV3-1	TRBJ2-7	few	TRBD2	CASGGLAGEHEQYF	TGTGCCAGCGGGGGACTAGCGGGAGAGCACGAGCAGTACTTC
TRBV5-1	TRBJ2-5	few	NA	CASKFGGSPLILETQYF	TGCGCCAGCAAATTCGGAGGGTCCCCTCTGATTCTCGAGACCCAGTACTTC
TRBV19	TRBJ1-1	NA	NA	CASSFGTGLNTEAFF	TGTGCCAGTAGTTTCGGCACAGGCCTGAACACTGAAGCTTTCTTT
TRBV7-9	TRBJ2-2	many	TRBD2	CASSPRTSGTGELFF	TGTGCCAGCAGCCCCCGGACTAGCGGCACCGGGGAGCTGTTTTTT
TRBV7-2	TRBJ2-1	many	TRBD2	CASSLVFSGRSNEQFF	TGTGCCAGCAGCTTAGTGTTTAGCGGGAGATCTAATGAGCAGTTCTTC
TRBV6-1	TRBJ2-5	NA	TRBD2	CASSDRDYRIAETQYF	TGTGCCAGCAGTGATAGGGACTACCGAATTGCGGAGACCCAGTACTTC
TRBV7-2	TRBJ2-3	NA	TRBD2	CASSKRLAGGPDTQYF	TGTGCCAGCAGCAAACGACTAGCGGGAGGGCCAGATACGCAGTATTTT
TRBV6-5	TRBJ1-6	few	NA	CASSYYFARVSYNSPLHF	TGTGCCAGCAGTTACTATTTTGCTAGGGTCTCCTATAATTCACCCCTCCACTTT
TRBV10-3	TRBJ2-3	NA	TRBD2	CAISEGLAGSKDTQYF	TGTGCCATCAGTGAAGGACTAGCGGGATCCAAAGATACGCAGTATTTT
TRBV15	TRBJ1-2	many	NA	CATSRLPGDGYTF	TGTGCCACCAGCAGACTCCCAGGGGATGGCTACACCTTC
TRBV12-3/TRBV12-4	TRBJ1-5	few	NA	CASSLVGGPQPQHF	TGTGCCAGCAGTTTAGTGGGGGGTCCTCAGCCCCAGCATTTT
TRBV5-5	TRBJ2-7	NA	NA	CASSRGDIESSYEQYF	TGTGCCAGCAGCAGAGGGGACATTGAGAGCTCCTACGAGCAGTACTTC
TRBV12-3/TRBV12-4	TRBJ2-1	NA	TRBD1	CASSTGTGKEQFF	TGTGCCAGCAGTACCGGGACAGGGAAAGAGCAGTTCTTC
TRBV3-1	TRBJ2-3	NA	NA	CASSAWTDDTQYF	TGTGCCAGCAGCGCCTGGACAGACGATACGCAGTATTTT
TRBV4-1	TRBJ1-1	many	NA	CASSHTGIHTEAFF	TGCGCCAGCAGCCATACAGGGATCCACACTGAAGCTTTCTTT
TRBV28	TRBJ1-5	NA	NA	CASSLGGGRDQPQHF	TGTGCCAGCAGTTTAGGGGGGGGCCGGGATCAGCCCCAGCATTTT
TRBV14	TRBJ2-1	NA	TRBD2	CASSKWTSATYNEQFF	TGTGCCAGCAGCAAATGGACTAGCGCGACCTACAATGAGCAGTTCTTC
TRBV12-3/TRBV12-4	TRBJ1-6	many	NA	CASSSNRAPSGYSPLHF	TGTGCCAGCAGTTCCAACAGGGCCCCGTCTGGGTATTCACCCCTCCACTTT
TRBV29-1	TRBJ1-1	few	NA	CSVGVGGAEAFF	TGCAGCGTTGGGGTGGGGGGCGCTGAAGCTTTCTTT
TRBV4-1	TRBJ1-6	few	TRBD1	CASSQGLNRGSSYNSPLHF	TGCGCCAGCAGCCAAGGCCTAAACAGGGGGAGCTCCTATAATTCACCCCTCCACTTT
TRBV4-1	TRBJ2-2	NA	TRBD1	CASSPLTGGIGELFF	TGCGCCAGCAGCCCTCTGACAGGGGGCATCGGGGAGCTGTTTTTT
TRBV12-3/TRBV12-4	TRBJ2-3	many	NA	CASGIFSTDTQYF	TGTGCCAGCGGGATTTTTAGCACAGATACGCAGTATTTT
TRBV3-1	TRBJ2-3	NA	NA	CASSPSRLGNTQYF	TGTGCCAGCAGCCCCTCTCGCCTGGGAAATACGCAGTATTTT
TRBV15	TRBJ1-1	few	NA	CATSTYSDTLNTEAFF	TGTGCCACCAGCACTTACTCGGACACCCTGAACACTGAAGCTTTCTTT